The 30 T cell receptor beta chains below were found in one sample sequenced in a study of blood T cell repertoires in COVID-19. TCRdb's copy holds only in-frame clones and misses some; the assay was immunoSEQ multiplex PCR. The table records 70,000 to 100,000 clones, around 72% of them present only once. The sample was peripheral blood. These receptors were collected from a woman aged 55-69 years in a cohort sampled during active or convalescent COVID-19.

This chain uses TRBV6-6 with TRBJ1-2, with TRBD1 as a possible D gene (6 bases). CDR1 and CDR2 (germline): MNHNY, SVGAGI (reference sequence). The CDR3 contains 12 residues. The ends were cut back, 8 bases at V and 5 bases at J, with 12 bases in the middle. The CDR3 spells CASSGGPYGYTF. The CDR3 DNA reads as TGTGCCAGCTCCGGGGGGCCTTATGGCTACACCTTC.

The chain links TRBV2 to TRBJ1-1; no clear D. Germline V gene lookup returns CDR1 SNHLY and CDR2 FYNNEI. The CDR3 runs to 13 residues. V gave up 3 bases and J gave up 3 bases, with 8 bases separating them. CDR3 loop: CASSDGEDTEAFF. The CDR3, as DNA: TGTGCCAGCAGTGACGGCGAGGACACTGAAGCTTTCTTT.

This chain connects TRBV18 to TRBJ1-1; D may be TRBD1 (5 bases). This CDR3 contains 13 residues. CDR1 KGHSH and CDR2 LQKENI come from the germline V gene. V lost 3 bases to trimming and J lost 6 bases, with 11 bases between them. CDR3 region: CASSPGAGAEAFF. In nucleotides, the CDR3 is TGTGCCAGCTCACCGGGCGCGGGGGCTGAAGCTTTCTTT.

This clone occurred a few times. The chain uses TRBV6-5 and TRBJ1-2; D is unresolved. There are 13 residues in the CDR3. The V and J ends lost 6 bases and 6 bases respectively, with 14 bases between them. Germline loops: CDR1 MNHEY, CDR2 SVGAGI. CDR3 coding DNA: TGTGCCAGCAGCTTAGACACTCTCGATGGCTACACCTTC. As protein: CASSLDTLDGYTF.

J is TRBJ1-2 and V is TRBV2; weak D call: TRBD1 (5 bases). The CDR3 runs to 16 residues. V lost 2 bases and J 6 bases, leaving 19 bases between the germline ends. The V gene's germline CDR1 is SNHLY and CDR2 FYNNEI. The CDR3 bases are TGTGCCAGCAGTGAAAGGGGAGGAGGGAGGCCCCATGGCTACACCTTC. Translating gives CASSERGGGRPHGYTF.

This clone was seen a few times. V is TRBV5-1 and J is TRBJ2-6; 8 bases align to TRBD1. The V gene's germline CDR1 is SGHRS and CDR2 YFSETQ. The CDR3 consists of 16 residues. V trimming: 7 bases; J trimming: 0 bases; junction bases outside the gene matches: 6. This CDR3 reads CASGQGDVSGANVLTF. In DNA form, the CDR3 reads TGCGCCAGCGGACAGGGTGATGTCTCTGGGGCCAACGTCCTGACTTTC.

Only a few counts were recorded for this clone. The CDR3 nucleotides read TGTGCCAGCTCACCAACCGGGACAGGGGTCACCGGGGAGCTGTTTTTT. Protein: CASSPTGTGVTGELFF. This chain joins TRBV18 and TRBJ2-2; TRBD1 agrees at 10 bases. The CDR3 length is 16 residues. Germline V CDR1 and CDR2: KGHSH, LQKENI. The V gene end was trimmed by 2 bases and the J gene end by 4 bases; junction bases not matched to a gene: 4.

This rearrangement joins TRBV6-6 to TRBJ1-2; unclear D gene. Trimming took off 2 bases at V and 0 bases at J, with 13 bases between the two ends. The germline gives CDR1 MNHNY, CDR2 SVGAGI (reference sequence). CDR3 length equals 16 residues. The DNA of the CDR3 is TGTGCCAGCAGTTACGATGTCAGAACTACTAACTATGGCTACACCTTC. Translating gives CASSYDVRTTNYGYTF.

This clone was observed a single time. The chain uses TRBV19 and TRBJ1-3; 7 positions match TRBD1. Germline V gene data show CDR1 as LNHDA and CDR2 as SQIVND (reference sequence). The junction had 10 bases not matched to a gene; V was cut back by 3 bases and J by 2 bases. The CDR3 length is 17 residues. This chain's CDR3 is CASSISTPGTAGNTIYF. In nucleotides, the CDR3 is TGTGCCAGTAGTATCTCCACACCTGGGACAGCTGGAAACACCATATATTTT.

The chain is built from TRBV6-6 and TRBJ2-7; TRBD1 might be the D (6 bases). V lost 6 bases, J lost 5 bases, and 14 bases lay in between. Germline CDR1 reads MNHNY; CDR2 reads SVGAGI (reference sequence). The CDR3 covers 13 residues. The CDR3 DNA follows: TGTGCCAGCAGACAGGGTGCTCTTAACGAGCAGTACTTC. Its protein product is CASRQGALNEQYF.

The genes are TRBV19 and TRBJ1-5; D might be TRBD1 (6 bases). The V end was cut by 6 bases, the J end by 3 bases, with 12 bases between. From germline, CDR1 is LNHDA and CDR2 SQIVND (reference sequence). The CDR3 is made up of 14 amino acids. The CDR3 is CASRYGGLNQPQHF. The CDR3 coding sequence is TGTGCCAGTAGGTACGGGGGGCTCAATCAGCCCCAGCATTTT.

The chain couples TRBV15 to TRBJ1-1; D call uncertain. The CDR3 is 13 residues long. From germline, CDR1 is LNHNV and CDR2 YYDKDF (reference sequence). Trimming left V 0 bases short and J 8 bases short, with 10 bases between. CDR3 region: CATSRDLRAEAFF. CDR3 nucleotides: TGTGCCACCAGCAGAGATCTGAGGGCGGAAGCTTTCTTT. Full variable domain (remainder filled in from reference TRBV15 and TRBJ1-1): DAMVIQNPRYQVTQFGKPVTLSCSQTLNHNVMYWYQQKSSQAPKLLFHYYDKDFNNEADTPDNFQSRRPNTSFCFLDIRSPGLGDTAMYLCATSRDLRAEAFFGQGTRLTVV.

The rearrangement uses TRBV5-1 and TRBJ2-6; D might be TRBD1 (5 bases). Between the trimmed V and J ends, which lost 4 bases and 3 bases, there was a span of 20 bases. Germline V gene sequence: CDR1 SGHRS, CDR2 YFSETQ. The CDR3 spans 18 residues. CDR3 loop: CASSMTPGQGIGANVLTF. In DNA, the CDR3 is TGCGCCAGCAGCATGACCCCCGGGCAGGGCATTGGGGCCAACGTCCTGACTTTC.

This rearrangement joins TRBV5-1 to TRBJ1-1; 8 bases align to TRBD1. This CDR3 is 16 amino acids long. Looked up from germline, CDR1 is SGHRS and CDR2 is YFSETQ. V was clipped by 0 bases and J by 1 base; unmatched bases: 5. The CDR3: CASSLVPGGPNTEAFF. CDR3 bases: TGCGCCAGCAGCTTGGTTCCAGGGGGCCCGAACACTGAAGCTTTCTTT.

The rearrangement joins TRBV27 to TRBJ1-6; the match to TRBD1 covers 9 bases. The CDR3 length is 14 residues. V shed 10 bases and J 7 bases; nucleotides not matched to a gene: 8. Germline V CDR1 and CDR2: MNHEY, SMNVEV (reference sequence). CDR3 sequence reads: CATALGQGNSPLHF. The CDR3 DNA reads TGTGCCACGGCTCTGGGACAGGGAAATTCACCCCTCCACTTT.

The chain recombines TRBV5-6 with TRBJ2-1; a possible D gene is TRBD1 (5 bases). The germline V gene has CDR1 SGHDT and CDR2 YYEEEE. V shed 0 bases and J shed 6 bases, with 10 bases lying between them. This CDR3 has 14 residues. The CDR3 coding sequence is TGTGCCAGCAGCTTGGTAACAGGCCCCAATGAGCAGTTCTTC. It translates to CASSLVTGPNEQFF.

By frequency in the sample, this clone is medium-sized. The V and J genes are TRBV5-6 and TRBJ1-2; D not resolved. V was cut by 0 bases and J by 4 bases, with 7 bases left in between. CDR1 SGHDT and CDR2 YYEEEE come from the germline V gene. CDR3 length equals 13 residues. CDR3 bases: TGTGCCAGCAGCTTGGGAGTTAGCTATGGCTACACCTTC. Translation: CASSLGVSYGYTF.

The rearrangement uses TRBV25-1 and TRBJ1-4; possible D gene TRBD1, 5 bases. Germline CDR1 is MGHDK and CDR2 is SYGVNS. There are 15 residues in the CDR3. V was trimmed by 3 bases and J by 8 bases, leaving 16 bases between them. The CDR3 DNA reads TGTGCCAGCAGTGAGGGGGGAGGCAGGGTAGAAAAACTGTTTTTT. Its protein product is CASSEGGGRVEKLFF.

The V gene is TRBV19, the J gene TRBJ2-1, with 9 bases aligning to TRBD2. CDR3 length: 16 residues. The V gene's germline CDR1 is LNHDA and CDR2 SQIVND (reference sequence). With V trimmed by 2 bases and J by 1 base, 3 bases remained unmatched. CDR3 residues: CASSISSGVSYNEQFF. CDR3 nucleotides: TGTGCCAGTAGTATATCTAGCGGGGTGTCCTACAATGAGCAGTTCTTC.

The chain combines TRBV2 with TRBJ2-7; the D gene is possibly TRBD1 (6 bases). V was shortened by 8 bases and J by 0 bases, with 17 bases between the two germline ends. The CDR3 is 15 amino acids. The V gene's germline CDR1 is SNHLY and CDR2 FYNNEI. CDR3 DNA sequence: TGTGCCAGCCAGGGGTCGCGTACCCTCTCCTACGAGCAGTACTTC. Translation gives CASQGSRTLSYEQYF.

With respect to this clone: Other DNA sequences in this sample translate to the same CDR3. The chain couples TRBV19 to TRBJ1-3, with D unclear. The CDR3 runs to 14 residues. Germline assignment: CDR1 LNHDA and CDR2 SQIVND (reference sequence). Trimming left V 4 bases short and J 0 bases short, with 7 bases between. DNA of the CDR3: TGTGCCAGTAGTAGCACTAACTCTGGAAACACCATATATTTT. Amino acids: CASSSTNSGNTIYF.

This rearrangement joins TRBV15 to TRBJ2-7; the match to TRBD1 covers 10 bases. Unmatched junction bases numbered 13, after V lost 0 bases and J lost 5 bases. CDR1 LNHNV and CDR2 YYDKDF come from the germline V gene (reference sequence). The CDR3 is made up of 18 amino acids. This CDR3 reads CATSRDFSLTGGSDEQYF. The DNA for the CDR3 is TGTGCCACCAGCAGAGATTTCTCCCTGACAGGGGGCAGCGACGAGCAGTACTTC.

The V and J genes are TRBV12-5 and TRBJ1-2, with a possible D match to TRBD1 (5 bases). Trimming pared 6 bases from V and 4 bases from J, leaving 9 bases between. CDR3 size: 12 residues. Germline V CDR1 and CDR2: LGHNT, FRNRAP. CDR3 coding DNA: TGTGCTAGTGGCCCGACAGTCTATGGCTACACCTTC. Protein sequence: CASGPTVYGYTF.

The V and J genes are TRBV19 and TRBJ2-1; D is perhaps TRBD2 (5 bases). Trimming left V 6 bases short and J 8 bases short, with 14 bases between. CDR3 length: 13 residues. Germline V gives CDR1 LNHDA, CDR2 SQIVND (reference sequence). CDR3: CASSLARGDEQFF. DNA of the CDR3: TGTGCCAGTAGCCTCGCCCGGGGAGATGAGCAGTTCTTC.

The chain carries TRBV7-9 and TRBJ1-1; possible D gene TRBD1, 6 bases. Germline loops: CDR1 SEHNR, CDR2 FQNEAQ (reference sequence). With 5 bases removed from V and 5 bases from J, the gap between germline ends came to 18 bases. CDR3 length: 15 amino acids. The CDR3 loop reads CASSPPSGAGTEAFF. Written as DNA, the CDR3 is TGTGCCAGCAGCCCACCCTCAGGGGCTGGGACTGAAGCTTTCTTT. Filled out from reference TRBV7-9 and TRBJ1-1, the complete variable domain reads DTGVSQNPRHKITKRGQNVTFRCDPISEHNRLYWYRQTLGQGPEFLTYFQNEAQLEKSRLLSDRFSAERPKGSFSTLEIQRTEQGDSAMYLCASSPPSGAGTEAFFGQGTRLTVV.

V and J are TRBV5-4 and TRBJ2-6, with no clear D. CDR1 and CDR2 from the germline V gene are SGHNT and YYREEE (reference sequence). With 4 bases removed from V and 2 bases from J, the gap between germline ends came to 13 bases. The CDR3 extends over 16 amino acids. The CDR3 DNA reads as TGTGCCAGCAGCGTGTTTATGGCTGCTGGGGCCAACGTCCTGACTTTC. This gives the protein CASSVFMAAGANVLTF.

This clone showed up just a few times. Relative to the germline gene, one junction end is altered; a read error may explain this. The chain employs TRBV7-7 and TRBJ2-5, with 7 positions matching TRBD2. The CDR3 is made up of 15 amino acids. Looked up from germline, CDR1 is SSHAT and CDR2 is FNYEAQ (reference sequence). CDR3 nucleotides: TGTGCTAGCAGCTCAACCCCCTCGGGGGGTGAGACCCAGTACTTC. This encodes CASSSTPSGGETQYF.

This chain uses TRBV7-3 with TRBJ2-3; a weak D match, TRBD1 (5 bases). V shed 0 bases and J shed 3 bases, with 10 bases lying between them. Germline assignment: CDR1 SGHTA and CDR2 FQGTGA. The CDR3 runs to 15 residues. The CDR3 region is CASSLTAGWTDTQYF. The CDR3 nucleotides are TGTGCCAGCAGCTTAACGGCAGGGTGGACAGATACGCAGTATTTT.

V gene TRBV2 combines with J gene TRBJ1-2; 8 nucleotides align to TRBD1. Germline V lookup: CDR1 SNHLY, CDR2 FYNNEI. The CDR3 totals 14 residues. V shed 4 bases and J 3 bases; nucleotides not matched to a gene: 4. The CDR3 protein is CASSVQGADYGYTF. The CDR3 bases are TGTGCCAGCAGTGTGCAGGGGGCAGACTATGGCTACACCTTC.

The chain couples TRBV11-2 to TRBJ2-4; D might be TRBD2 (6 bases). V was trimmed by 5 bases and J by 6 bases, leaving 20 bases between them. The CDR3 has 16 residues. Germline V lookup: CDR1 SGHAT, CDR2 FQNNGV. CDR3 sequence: CASSPGGLPALNIQYF. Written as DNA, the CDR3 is TGTGCCAGCAGCCCCGGAGGGCTGCCGGCTTTAAACATTCAGTACTTC.